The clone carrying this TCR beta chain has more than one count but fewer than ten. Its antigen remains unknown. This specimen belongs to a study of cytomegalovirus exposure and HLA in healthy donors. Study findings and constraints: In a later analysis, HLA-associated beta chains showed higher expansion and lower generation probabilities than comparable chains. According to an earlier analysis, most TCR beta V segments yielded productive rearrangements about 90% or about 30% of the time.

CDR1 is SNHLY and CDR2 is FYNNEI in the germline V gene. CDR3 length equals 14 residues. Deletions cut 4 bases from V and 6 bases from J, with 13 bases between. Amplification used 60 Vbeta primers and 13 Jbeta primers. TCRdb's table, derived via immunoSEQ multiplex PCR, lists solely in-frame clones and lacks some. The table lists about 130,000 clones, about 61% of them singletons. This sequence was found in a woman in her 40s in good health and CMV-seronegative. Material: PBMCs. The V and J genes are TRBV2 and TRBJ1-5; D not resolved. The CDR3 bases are TGTGCCAGCAGTGCCCAGGCAGGATCTCAGCCCCAGCATTTT. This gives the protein CASSAQAGSQPQHF.